These 15 T cell receptor beta chains were sequenced from one sample in a study of blood T cell repertoires in COVID-19 (TCRdb year 2020). Libraries came from the immunoSEQ multiplex PCR assay. In TCRdb, the immuneACCESS table is reduced to in-frame sequences with V and J assigned. These tables do not hold every clone; where another copy was compared, an unresolved V gene accounts for under half, and the others remain unexplained. The sample table records roughly 190,000 clones; less than 90% of these occur just once. The ten biggest clones cover about 6% of the sample. Sequenced sample: peripheral blood. Every receptor here comes from a woman between 40 and 50 years old with acute or convalescent COVID-19.

The chain carries TRBV3-1 (or the pseudogene TRBV3-2) and TRBJ1-5; 7 bases align to TRBD1. The germline V gene has CDR1 LGHDT and CDR2 YNNKEL (reference sequence). This CDR3 is built from 13 residues. The V gene end was trimmed by 5 bases and the J gene end by 4 bases; junction bases not matched to a gene: 2. CDR3 protein: CASSGTENQPQHF. The CDR3 DNA reads as TGTGCCAGCAGCGGGACAGAAAATCAGCCCCAGCATTTT.

The sample holds one count of this clone. The J gene is TRBJ2-7, the V gene TRBV6-5; TRBD1 aligns across 8 bases. Germline assignment: CDR1 MNHEY and CDR2 SVGAGI. V shed 6 bases, J shed 5 bases, and the junction held 3 bases outside the gene matches. The CDR3 consists of 12 residues. CDR3 amino acids: CASRDRVDEQYF. The CDR3 DNA follows: TGTGCCAGCAGGGACAGGGTGGACGAGCAGTACTTC.

With regard to this clone: This CDR3 is also generated by other DNA sequences in the sample. The chain recombines TRBV24-1 with TRBJ2-5; possibly TRBD1 for D (5 bases). Germline values: CDR1 KGHDR, CDR2 SFDVKD. V lost 3 bases and J 2 bases, leaving 9 bases between the germline ends. This CDR3 comprises 14 residues. The CDR3, as DNA: TGTGCCACCAGTGATCCAGGGTTACAAGAGACCCAGTACTTC. It is translated as CATSDPGLQETQYF.

This clone was counted once. The V call is TRBV5-1, the J call TRBJ1-6, with 7 nucleotides matching TRBD1. Unmatched junction bases numbered 11, after V lost 2 bases and J lost 9 bases. Germline V CDR1 and CDR2: SGHRS, YFSETQ. The CDR3 loop spans 16 amino acids. In nucleotides, the CDR3 is TGCGCCAGCAGCTTCGATTTGACAGGGAGTGGTTCACCCCTCCACTTT. Residues: CASSFDLTGSGSPLHF.

This clone was seen a single time. The gene calls are TRBV4-2 and TRBJ1-5, with a tentative D call TRBD1 (5 bases). The germline V and J ends were trimmed by 4 bases and 1 base, with 14 bases remaining between them. CDR1 LGHNA and CDR2 YNFKEQ come from the germline V gene. The CDR3 contains 16 residues. DNA for the CDR3: TGTGCCAGCAGCCCTAATGGAGGGGAAAGCAATCAGCCCCAGCATTTT. Its protein product is CASSPNGGESNQPQHF.

J is TRBJ2-2 and V is TRBV5-5, with D perhaps TRBD2 (5 bases). The CDR3 covers 14 residues. V lost 3 bases, J lost 6 bases, and 12 bases lay in between. CDR1 is SGHKS, CDR2 YYEKEE, per germline (reference sequence). This CDR3 reads CASSWVEGAGELFF. The CDR3 region has the DNA TGTGCCAGCAGCTGGGTTGAGGGAGCCGGGGAGCTGTTTTTT.

The chain carries TRBV5-3 and TRBJ2-2, with D maybe TRBD1 (6 bases). TRBV5-3 is labeled an ORF, and its function is uncertain. With 3 bases removed from V and 5 bases from J, the gap between germline ends came to 17 bases. CDR3 length equals 16 residues. In DNA, the CDR3 is TGTGCCAGAAGCTGTGATGGGGGCGCCCATACCGGGGAGCTGTTTTTT. Protein: CARSCDGGAHTGELFF.

The rearrangement uses TRBV7-8 and TRBJ1-5; 7 bases are shared with TRBD1. Trimming cost V 5 bases and J 6 bases; bases outside gene matches: 7. The germline V gene has CDR1 SGHVS and CDR2 FQNEAQ. This CDR3 comprises 14 residues. The CDR3 protein is CASSRDRVSQPQHF. CDR3 nucleotide sequence: TGTGCCAGCAGCCGAGACAGGGTGAGTCAGCCCCAGCATTTT.

The chain recombines TRBV18 with TRBJ1-4; TRBD1 is a possible D gene (6 bases). Germline loops: CDR1 KGHSH, CDR2 LQKENI. V lost 6 bases and J 0 bases, leaving 17 bases between the germline ends. This CDR3 is built from 17 residues. The CDR3 DNA follows: TGTGCCAGCTCCCAGAAGACCCGGACAGCAACTAATGAAAAACTGTTTTTT. This gives the protein CASSQKTRTATNEKLFF.

The chain couples TRBV5-1 to TRBJ1-6, with 8 bases that match TRBD1. With 5 bases clipped from V and 7 bases from J, the junction kept 8 bases outside the gene matches. The V gene's germline CDR1 is SGHRS and CDR2 YFSETQ. The CDR3 extends over 15 amino acids. CDR3 residues: CASSPGGADNSPLHF. The CDR3 region has the DNA TGCGCCAGCAGTCCAGGGGGCGCGGACAATTCACCCCTCCACTTT.

The chain employs TRBV28 and TRBJ1-1, with D possibly matching TRBD1 (6 bases). CDR1 and CDR2 (germline): MDHEN, SYDVKM. Deletions cut 4 bases from V and 2 bases from J, with 11 bases between. The CDR3 runs 14 residues. The CDR3 is CASSSSGHNTEAFF. The CDR3 nucleotides are TGTGCCAGCAGTTCGTCGGGACATAACACTGAAGCTTTCTTT.

J is TRBJ1-3 and V is TRBV2; possibly TRBD1 for D (5 bases). The V gene lost 10 bases and the J gene lost 2 bases, with 15 bases spanning the gap. The germline V gene has CDR1 SNHLY and CDR2 FYNNEI. The CDR3 length is 14 residues. The CDR3 bases are TGTGCCACCTCGGCGGGGGATCCTGGAAACACCATATATTTT. This sequence encodes CATSAGDPGNTIYF.

This chain uses TRBV27 with TRBJ2-3; TRBD2 matches 13 bases. CDR3 size: 15 residues. Germline CDR1 is MNHEY and CDR2 is SMNVEV (reference sequence). J lost 5 bases, V lost 4 bases, and 3 bases had no gene match. The CDR3 bases are TGTGCCAGCAGTTCTACTAGCGGGAGGGGAGATACGCAGTATTTT. Translating it yields CASSSTSGRGDTQYF.

This clone is classed as medium-sized. The gene calls are TRBV2 and TRBJ1-5; the D gene is possibly TRBD1 (5 bases). This CDR3 is 14 amino acids long. The germline V gene encodes CDR1 SNHLY and CDR2 FYNNEI. V dropped 3 bases and J dropped 2 bases, with 8 bases sitting between them. CDR3 nucleotides: TGTGCCAGCAGTGACCAGGGCGGCAATCAGCCCCAGCATTTT. Protein product: CASSDQGGNQPQHF. The whole variable domain, remainder taken from reference TRBV2 and TRBJ1-5, is EPEVTQTPSHQVTQMGQEVILRCVPISNHLYFYWYRQILGQKVEFLVSFYNNEISEKSEIFDDQFSVERPDGSNFTLKIRSTKLEDSAMYFCASSDQGGNQPQHFGDGTRLSIL.

The chain combines TRBV4-2 with TRBJ1-1, with D hard to call. The CDR3 loop spans 14 amino acids. Trimming stripped 0 bases from V and 1 base from J, with 6 bases between. The germline CDR1 and CDR2 sequences are LGHNA and YNFKEQ. CDR3 bases: TGTGCCAGCAGCCAAGATAATTGGAACACTGAAGCTTTCTTT. This translates into CASSQDNWNTEAFF.